One sample yielded the 14 T cell receptor beta chains listed below, sequenced in a study of early T cells in non-severe SARS-CoV-2 infection. TCRdb re-derived calls from the 5' RACE reads in MiXCR, one entry per CDR3 protein. The table records approximately 35,000 distinct CDR3 sequences, around 5.7% of them present only once. The specimen sequenced was whole blood. The receptors here all came from an adult who was a healthcare worker with PCR-confirmed SARS-CoV-2 infection or an uninfected control (not recorded which).

This clonotype was seen many times. J is TRBJ2-7 and V is TRBV6-6; 7 bases agree with TRBD2. CDR1 and CDR2 (germline): MNHNY, SVGAGI (reference sequence). CDR3 length: 14 amino acids. V shed 0 bases and J 2 bases; nucleotides not matched to a gene: 1. Here the CDR3 DNA reads TGTGCCAGCAGTTACTCGGGAGGGCCCTACGAGCAGTACTTC. This codes for CASSYSGGPYEQYF.

This clonotype came up many times. The chain is built from TRBV18 and TRBJ2-3; no clear D. Germline V gene sequence: CDR1 KGHSH, CDR2 LQKENI. Trimming pared 2 bases from V and 1 base from J, leaving 1 base between. This CDR3 has 12 amino acids. CDR3 nucleotides: TGTGCCAGCTCACCAGGCACAGATACGCAGTATTTT. It translates to CASSPGTDTQYF.

The chain is built from TRBV11-2 and TRBJ1-4; D is unresolved. Between the trimmed V and J ends, which lost 3 bases and 6 bases, there was a span of 11 bases. CDR1 is SGHAT, CDR2 FQNNGV, per germline. This CDR3 has 14 residues. The CDR3 loop reads CASSFTSVHEKLFF. CDR3 nucleotide sequence: TGTGCCAGCAGCTTCACGTCGGTCCATGAAAAACTGTTTTTT.

This clonotype was detected many times. V usage is TRBV7-3 and J usage is TRBJ2-3, with 10 nucleotides matching TRBD2. The CDR3 contains 15 residues. V trimming: 4 bases; J trimming: 7 bases; junction bases outside the gene matches: 8. The V gene's germline CDR1 is SGHTA and CDR2 FQGTGA. DNA for the CDR3: TGTGCCAGCAGCTCTCTAGCGGGAGTGGTGAATACGCAGTATTTT. Protein sequence: CASSSLAGVVNTQYF. The entire variable domain, with the rest obtained from reference TRBV7-3 and TRBJ2-3, is as follows: GAGVSQTPSNKVTEKGKYVELRCDPISGHTALYWYRQSLGQGPEFLIYFQGTGAADDSGLPNDRFFAVRPEGSVSTLKIQRTERGDSAVYLCASSSLAGVVNTQYFGPGTRLTVL.

This clonotype was seen many times. The CDR3 nucleotides read TGTGCCAGCAGTTCCAGGGCGGGAGGCCACGAGCAGTACTTC. This encodes CASSSRAGGHEQYF. The chain is built from TRBV28 and TRBJ2-7; 8 bases are shared with TRBD2. The CDR3 is made up of 14 amino acids. Trimming removed 4 bases from V and 5 bases from J; junction bases left unmatched: 7. The germline CDR1 and CDR2 sequences are MDHEN and SYDVKM.

There are many counts of this clonotype. CDR3 residues: CASSYKIGQGAKYEQYF. CDR3 nucleotides: TGTGCCAGCAGTTATAAAATTGGACAGGGGGCGAAGTACGAGCAGTACTTC. The chain links TRBV28 to TRBJ2-7; 11 bases are shared with TRBD1. Germline values: CDR1 MDHEN, CDR2 SYDVKM. The CDR3 covers 17 residues. V lost 4 bases and J lost 4; bases outside the gene matches: 12.

This clonotype was found many times. The rearrangement links TRBV7-8 to TRBJ2-7; tentatively, D is TRBD1 (6 bases). Germline CDR1 reads SGHVS; CDR2 reads FQNEAQ. Trimming removed 6 bases at V and 6 bases at J, with 12 bases between. The CDR3 covers 12 residues. CDR3 region: CASRPQGTEQYF. CDR3 DNA sequence: TGTGCCAGCAGACCACAGGGAACCGAGCAGTACTTC.

The table lists this clonotype with many counts. This chain connects TRBV20-1 to TRBJ2-3; tentatively, D is TRBD2 (5 bases). Germline lookup yields CDR1 DFQATT and CDR2 SNEGSKA (reference sequence). The V and J ends lost 2 bases and 2 bases respectively, with 14 bases between them. The CDR3 spans 15 residues. The CDR3 DNA is TGCAGTGCTAGACCATCGGAGGTCCTCACAGATACGCAGTATTTT. Translation gives CSARPSEVLTDTQYF.

The chain couples TRBV5-4 to TRBJ1-1, with D tentatively TRBD1 (6 bases). This CDR3 has 17 amino acids. Trimming took off 3 bases at V and 1 base at J, with 19 bases between the two ends. CDR1 is SGHNT, CDR2 YYREEE, per germline (reference sequence). CDR3 residues: CASSSPKDSPGNTEAFF. The CDR3 nucleotides are TGTGCCAGCAGCTCGCCTAAGGACAGCCCAGGGAACACTGAAGCTTTCTTT.

Many counts were recorded for this clonotype. The chain has TRBV6-6 and TRBJ1-5; 11 bases are a match to TRBD1. The CDR3 loop spans 16 amino acids. V shed 6 bases, J shed 7 bases, and the junction held 11 bases outside the gene matches. Germline CDR1 and CDR2: MNHNY and SVGAGI (reference sequence). CDR3 sequence: CASRLGQGAKGQPQHF. CDR3 sequence (DNA): TGTGCCAGCAGACTCGGACAGGGGGCCAAGGGGCAGCCCCAGCATTTT.

Ten or more counts support this clonotype. The CDR3 DNA sequence: TGTGCCAGCAGTTACGAGCGGGAGGGTTTTAGGGATGAGCAGTTCTTC. Protein product: CASSYEREGFRDEQFF. This chain connects TRBV6-6 to TRBJ2-1; TRBD2 matches at 10 bases. Germline lookup yields CDR1 MNHNY and CDR2 SVGAGI (reference sequence). The V and J ends lost 2 bases and 8 bases, in that order; junction bases with no gene match: 9. The CDR3 runs to 16 residues.

As concerns this clonotype: A much larger clone lies one base from this, so it may be a read error. The rearrangement joins TRBV9 to TRBJ2-3, with 7 bases identical to TRBD2. J was trimmed by 0 bases and V by 2 bases; bases with no gene match: 3. There are 15 residues in the CDR3. Germline CDR1 reads SGDLS; CDR2 reads YYNGEE. The CDR3 region has the DNA TGTGCCAGCAGCGTGGGAGCGGGAAGCACAGATACGCAGTATTTT. This codes for CASSVGAGSTDTQYF. Together with reference TRBV9 and TRBJ2-3, the CDR3 gives the full variable domain: DSGVTQTPKHLITATGQRVTLRCSPRSGDLSVYWYQQSLDQGLQFLIQYYNGEERAKGNILERFSAQQFPDLHSELNLSSLELGDSALYFCASSVGAGSTDTQYFGPGTRLTVL.

This clonotype has a handful of counts. Being one base from a much bigger clone, this may be a read error. The J gene is TRBJ2-7, the V gene TRBV20-1; tentative D call: TRBD2 (5 bases). The CDR3 spans 14 residues. Trimming left V 6 bases short and J 10 bases short, with 25 bases between. Germline lookup yields CDR1 DFQATT and CDR2 SNEGSKA (reference sequence). This CDR3 reads CSALLVGDRYQQYF. The CDR3 DNA follows: TGCAGTGCCCTCTTGGTGGGAGACCGGTACCAACAGTACTTC.

The chain is built from TRBV11-2 and TRBJ2-3; no firm D call. Trimming shortened V by 1 base and J by 4 bases, and 18 bases separated the two germline ends. Germline CDR1 is SGHAT and CDR2 is FQNNGV. The CDR3 length is 17 residues. The CDR3: CASSLGLAGSFADTQYF. The CDR3 nucleotides are TGTGCCAGCAGCTTAGGGTTAGCCGGGTCGTTCGCAGATACGCAGTATTTT. Supplemented by reference TRBV11-2 and TRBJ2-3, the full variable domain reads EAGVAQSPRYKIIEKRQSVAFWCNPISGHATLYWYQQILGQGPKLLIQFQNNGVVDDSQLPKDRFSAERLKGVDSTLKIQPAKLEDSAVYLCASSLGLAGSFADTQYFGPGTRLTVL.